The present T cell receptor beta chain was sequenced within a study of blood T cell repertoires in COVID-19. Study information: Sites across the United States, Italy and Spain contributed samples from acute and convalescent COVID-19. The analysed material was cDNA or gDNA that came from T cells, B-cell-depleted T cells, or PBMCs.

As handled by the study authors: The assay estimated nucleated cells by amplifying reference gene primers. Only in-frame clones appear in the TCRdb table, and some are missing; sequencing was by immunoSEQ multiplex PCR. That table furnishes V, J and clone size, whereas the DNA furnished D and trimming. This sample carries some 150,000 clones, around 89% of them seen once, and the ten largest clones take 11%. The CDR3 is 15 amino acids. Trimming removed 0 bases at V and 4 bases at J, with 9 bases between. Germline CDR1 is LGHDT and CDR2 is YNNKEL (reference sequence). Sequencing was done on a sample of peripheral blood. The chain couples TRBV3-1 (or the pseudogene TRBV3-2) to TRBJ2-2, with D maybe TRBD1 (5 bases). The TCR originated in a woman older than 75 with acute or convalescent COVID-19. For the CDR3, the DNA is TGTGCCAGCAGCCAAGATAGGGGTCTCACCGGGGAGCTGTTTTTT. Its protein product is CASSQDRGLTGELFF.